This T cell receptor (beta chain) was sequenced during a study of cytomegalovirus exposure and HLA in healthy donors. Study-level information: One earlier analysis, a look at roughly 170 million T cells, found some 100 million unique TCR beta sequences. Study results and limitations: Common viral pathogens seemed to be connected with several of the most significant clusters, according to a later analysis. Accounts indicate the classifier identified cytomegalovirus status with strong specificity and sensitivity. TCR beta V- and J-gene trimming, according to a later analysis, was linked to a missense DCLRE1C variant.

There are 17 residues in the CDR3. J lost 0 bases, V lost 4 bases, and 11 bases had no gene match. Germline V lookup: CDR1 SEHNR, CDR2 FQNEAQ (reference sequence). As concerns this clone: Antigen: not known.

Researchers ran the PCR with 60 Vbeta and 13 Jbeta primers. Measured with immunoSEQ multiplex PCR; TCRdb has only the in-frame clones, and not every one. The table includes over 150,000 clones, 80% detected once. This TCR derives from a woman in her thirties or forties in good health and CMV-seropositive. Sequencing was carried out using PBMCs. The V call is TRBV7-9, the J call TRBJ1-2; the match to TRBD1 covers 7 bases. CDR3 DNA: TGTGCCAGCAGCTCAGGGACAGTAGTCCCTTCTAACTATGGCTACACCTTC. Its translation: CASSSGTVVPSNYGYTF.